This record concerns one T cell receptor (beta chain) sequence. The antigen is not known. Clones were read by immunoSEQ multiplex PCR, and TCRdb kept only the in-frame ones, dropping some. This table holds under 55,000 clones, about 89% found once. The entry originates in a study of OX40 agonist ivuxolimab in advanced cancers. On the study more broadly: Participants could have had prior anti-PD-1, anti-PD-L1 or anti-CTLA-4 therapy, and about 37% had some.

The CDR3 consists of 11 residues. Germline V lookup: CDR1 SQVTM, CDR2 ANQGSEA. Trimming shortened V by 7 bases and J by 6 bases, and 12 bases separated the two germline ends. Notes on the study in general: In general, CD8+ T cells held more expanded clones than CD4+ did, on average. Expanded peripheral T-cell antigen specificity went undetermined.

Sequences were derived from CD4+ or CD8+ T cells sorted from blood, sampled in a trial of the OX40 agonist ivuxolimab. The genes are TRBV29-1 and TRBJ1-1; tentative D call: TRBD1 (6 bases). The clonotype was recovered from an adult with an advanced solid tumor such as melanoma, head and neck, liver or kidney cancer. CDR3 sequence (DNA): TGCAGCGCCAACACAGGGCCTGAAGCTTTCTTT. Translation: CSANTGPEAFF.